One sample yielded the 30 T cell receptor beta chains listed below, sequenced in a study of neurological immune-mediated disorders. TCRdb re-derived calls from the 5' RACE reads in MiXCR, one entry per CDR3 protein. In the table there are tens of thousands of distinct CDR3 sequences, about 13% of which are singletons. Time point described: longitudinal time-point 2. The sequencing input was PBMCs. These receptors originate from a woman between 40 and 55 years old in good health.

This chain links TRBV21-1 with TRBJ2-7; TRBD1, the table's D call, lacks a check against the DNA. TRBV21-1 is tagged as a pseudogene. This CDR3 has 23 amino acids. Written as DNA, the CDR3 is TGTGCCAGCAGCTCGGACGCCGGGACAGGTAACGGACTAGCGGCAAAAGGACCCTACGAGCAGTACTTC. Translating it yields CASSSDAGTGNGLAAKGPYEQYF.

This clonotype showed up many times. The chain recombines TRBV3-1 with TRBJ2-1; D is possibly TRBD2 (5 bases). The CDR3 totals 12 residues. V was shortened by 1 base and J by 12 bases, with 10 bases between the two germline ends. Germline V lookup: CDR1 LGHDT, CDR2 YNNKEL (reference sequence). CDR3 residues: CASSQVSTRQFF. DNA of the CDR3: TGTGCCAGCAGCCAAGTATCCACTAGGCAGTTCTTC.

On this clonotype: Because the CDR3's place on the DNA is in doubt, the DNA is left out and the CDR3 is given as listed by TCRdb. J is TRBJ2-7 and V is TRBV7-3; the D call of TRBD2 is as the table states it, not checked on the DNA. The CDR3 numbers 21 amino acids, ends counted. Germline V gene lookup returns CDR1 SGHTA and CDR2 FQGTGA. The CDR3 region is CASSFYICSARGGGFSYEQYF.

In nucleotides, the CDR3 is TGTGGCCCCGGGGACAATGAGCAGTTCTTC. It translates to CGPGDNEQFF. The chain recombines TRBV7-2 with TRBJ2-1, with a weak D call TRBD2 (5 bases). CDR1 is SGHTA, CDR2 FQGNSA, per germline. The CDR3 has 10 residues.

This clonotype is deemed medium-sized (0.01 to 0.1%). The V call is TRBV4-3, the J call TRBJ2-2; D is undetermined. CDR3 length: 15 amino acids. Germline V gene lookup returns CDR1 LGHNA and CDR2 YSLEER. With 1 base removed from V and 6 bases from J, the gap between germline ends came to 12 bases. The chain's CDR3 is CASSQVLNGAGELFF. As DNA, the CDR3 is TGCGCCAGCAGCCAAGTTCTTAATGGGGCCGGGGAGCTGTTTTTT.

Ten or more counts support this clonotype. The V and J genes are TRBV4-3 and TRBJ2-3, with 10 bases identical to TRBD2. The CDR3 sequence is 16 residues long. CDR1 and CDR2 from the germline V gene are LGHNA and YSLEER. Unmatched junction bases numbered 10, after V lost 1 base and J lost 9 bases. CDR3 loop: CASSQGVSGRAVTQYF. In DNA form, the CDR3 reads TGCGCCAGCAGCCAAGGAGTGAGCGGGAGGGCCGTGACGCAGTATTTT.

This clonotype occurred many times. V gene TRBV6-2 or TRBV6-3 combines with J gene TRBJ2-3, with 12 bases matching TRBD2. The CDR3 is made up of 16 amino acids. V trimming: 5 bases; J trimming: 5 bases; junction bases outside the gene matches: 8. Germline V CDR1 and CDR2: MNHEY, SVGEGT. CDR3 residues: CASSGLAGSARDTQYF. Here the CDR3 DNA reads TGTGCCAGCAGTGGACTAGCGGGATCGGCCAGAGATACGCAGTATTTT.

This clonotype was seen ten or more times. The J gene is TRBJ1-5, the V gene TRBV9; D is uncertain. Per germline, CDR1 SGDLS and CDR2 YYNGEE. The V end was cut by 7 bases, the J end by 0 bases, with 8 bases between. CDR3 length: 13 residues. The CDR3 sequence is CASGGSSNQPQHF. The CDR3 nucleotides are TGTGCCAGCGGCGGCAGTAGCAATCAGCCCCAGCATTTT.

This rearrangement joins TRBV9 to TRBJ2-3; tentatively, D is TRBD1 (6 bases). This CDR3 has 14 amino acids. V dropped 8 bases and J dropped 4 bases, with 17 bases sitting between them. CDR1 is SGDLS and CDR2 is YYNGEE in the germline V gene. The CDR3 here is CASSQTGFADTQYF. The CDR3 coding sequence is TGTGCCAGTAGTCAAACAGGGTTTGCAGATACGCAGTATTTT.

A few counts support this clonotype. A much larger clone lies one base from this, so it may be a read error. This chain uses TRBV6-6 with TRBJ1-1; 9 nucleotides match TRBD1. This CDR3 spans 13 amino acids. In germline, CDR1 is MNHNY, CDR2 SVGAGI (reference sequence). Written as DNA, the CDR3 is TGTGCCAGCACACGGGACAGGGTAACTGAAGATTTCTTT. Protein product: CASTRDRVTEDFF.

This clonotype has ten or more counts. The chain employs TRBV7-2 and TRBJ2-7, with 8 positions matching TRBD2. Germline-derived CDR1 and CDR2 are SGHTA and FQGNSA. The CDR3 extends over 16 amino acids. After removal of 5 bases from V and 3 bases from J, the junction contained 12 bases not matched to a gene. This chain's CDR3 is CASSPPSGTRGYEQYF. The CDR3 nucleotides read TGTGCCAGCAGCCCGCCATCCGGGACTAGAGGCTACGAGCAGTACTTC.

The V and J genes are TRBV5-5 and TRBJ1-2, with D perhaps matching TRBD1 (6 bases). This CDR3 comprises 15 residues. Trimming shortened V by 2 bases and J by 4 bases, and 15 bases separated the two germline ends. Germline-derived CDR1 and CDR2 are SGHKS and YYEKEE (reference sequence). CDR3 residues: CASSLSDRIVYGYTF. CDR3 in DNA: TGTGCCAGCAGCTTATCGGACAGAATAGTCTATGGCTACACCTTC.

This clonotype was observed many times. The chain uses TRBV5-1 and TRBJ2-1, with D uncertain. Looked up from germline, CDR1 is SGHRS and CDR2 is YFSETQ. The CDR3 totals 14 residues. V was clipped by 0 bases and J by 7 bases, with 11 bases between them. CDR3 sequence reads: CASSLGLLQNEQFF. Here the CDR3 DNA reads TGCGCCAGCAGCTTGGGCCTATTGCAGAATGAGCAGTTCTTC. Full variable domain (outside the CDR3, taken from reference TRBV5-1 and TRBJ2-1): KAGVTQTPRYLIKTRGQQVTLSCSPISGHRSVSWYQQTPGQGLQFLFEYFSETQRNKGNFPGRFSGRQFSNSRSEMNVSTLELGDSALYLCASSLGLLQNEQFFGPGTRLTVL.

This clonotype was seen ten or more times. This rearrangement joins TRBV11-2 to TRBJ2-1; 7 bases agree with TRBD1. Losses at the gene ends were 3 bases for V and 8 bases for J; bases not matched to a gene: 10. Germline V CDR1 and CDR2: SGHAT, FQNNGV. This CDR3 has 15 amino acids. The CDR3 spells CASSFDRVGRDEQFF. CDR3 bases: TGTGCCAGCAGCTTCGACAGGGTCGGGCGTGATGAGCAGTTCTTC.

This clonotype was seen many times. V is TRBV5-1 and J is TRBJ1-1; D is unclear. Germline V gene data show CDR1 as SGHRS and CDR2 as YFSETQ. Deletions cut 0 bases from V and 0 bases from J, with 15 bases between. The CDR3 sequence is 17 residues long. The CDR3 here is CASSLGRLPSMNTEAFF. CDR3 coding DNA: TGCGCCAGCAGCTTGGGAAGGCTGCCCTCCATGAACACTGAAGCTTTCTTT.

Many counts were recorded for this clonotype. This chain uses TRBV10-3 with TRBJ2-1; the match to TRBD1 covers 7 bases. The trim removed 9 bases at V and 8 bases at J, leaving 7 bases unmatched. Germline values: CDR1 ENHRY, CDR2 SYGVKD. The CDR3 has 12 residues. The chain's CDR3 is CAIRLGGDEQFF. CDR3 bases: TGTGCCATTAGATTAGGGGGCGATGAGCAGTTCTTC.

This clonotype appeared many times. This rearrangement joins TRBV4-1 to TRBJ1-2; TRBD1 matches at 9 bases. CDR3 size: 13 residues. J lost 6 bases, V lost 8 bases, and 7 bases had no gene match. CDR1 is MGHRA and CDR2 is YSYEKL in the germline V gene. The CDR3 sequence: CASSGTGIHGYTF. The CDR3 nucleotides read TGCGCCAGCTCCGGGACAGGGATTCATGGCTACACCTTC.

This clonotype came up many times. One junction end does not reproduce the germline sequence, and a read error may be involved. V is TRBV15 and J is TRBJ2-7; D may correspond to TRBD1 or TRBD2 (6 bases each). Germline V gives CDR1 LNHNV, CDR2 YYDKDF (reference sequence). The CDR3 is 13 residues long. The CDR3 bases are TGTGCCACCAGCAGAGATGGATGGGGGGCAAGTGACTTC. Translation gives CATSRDGWGASDF.

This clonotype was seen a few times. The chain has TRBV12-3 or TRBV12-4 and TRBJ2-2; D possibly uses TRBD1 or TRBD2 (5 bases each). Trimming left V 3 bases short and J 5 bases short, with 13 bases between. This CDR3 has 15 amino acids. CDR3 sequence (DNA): TGTGCCAGCAGTTTGATGGGGGTGGGGACCGGGGAGCTGTTTTTT. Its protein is CASSLMGVGTGELFF.

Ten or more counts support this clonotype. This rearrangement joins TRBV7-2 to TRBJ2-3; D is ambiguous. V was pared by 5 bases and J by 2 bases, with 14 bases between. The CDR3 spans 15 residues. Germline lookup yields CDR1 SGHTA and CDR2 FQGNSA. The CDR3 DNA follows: TGTGCCAGCAGCCGTAACGGTGGGAACACAGATACGCAGTATTTT. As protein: CASSRNGGNTDTQYF.

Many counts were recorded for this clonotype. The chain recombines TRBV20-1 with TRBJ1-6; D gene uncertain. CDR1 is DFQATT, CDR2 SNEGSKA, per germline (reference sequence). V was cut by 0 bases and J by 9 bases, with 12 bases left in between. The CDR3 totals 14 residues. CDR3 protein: CSAREPWSGSPLHF. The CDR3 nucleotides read TGCAGTGCTAGAGAACCCTGGTCAGGTTCACCCCTCCACTTT.

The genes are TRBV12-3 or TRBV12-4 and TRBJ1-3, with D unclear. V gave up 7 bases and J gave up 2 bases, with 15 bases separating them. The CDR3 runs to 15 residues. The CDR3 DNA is TGTGCCAGCACGGTAAAGGGCAATCCTGGAAACACCATATATTTT. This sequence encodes CASTVKGNPGNTIYF.

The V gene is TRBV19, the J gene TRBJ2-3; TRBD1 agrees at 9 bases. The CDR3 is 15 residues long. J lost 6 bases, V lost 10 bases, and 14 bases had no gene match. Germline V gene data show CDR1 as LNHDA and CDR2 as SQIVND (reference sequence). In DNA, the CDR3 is TGTGCCACCAATAAGGGACAGGGCGCAGGGGATACGCAGTATTTT. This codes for CATNKGQGAGDTQYF.

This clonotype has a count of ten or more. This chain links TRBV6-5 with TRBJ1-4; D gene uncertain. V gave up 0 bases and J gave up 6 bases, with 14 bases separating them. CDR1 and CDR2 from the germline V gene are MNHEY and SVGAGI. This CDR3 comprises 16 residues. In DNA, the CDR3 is TGTGCCAGCAGTTACTCGAGATGGCCCGATTATGAAAAACTGTTTTTT. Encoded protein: CASSYSRWPDYEKLFF.

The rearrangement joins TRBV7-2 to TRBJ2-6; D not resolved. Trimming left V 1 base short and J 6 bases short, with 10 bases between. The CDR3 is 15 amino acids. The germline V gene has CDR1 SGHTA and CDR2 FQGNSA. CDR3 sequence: CASSLGAFVANVLTF. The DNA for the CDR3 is TGTGCCAGCAGCTTAGGGGCCTTCGTGGCCAACGTCCTGACTTTC.

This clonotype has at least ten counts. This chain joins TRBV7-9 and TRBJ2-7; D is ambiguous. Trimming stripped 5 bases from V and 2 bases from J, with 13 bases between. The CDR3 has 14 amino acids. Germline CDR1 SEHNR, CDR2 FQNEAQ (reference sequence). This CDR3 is CASSHADGTYEQYF. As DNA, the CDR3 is TGTGCCAGCAGCCACGCGGACGGAACCTACGAGCAGTACTTC.

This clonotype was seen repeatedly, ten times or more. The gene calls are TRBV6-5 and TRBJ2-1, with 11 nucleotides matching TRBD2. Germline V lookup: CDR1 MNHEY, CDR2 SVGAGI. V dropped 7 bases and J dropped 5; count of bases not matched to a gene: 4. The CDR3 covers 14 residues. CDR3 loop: CASTKTSGNNEQFF. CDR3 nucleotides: TGTGCCAGCACCAAGACTAGCGGGAACAATGAGCAGTTCTTC.

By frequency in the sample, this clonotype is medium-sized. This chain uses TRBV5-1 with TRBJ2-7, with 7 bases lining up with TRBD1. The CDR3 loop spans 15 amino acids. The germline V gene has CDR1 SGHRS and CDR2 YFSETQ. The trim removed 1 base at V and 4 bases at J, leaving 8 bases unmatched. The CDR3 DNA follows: TGCGCCAGCAGCTTGAGAACAGGGGAATTTTACGAGCAGTACTTC. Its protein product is CASSLRTGEFYEQYF. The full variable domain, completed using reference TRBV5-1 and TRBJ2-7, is KAGVTQTPRYLIKTRGQQVTLSCSPISGHRSVSWYQQTPGQGLQFLFEYFSETQRNKGNFPGRFSGRQFSNSRSEMNVSTLELGDSALYLCASSLRTGEFYEQYFGPGTRLTVT.

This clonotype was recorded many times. The CDR3 nucleotides read TGCAGTGCTGGACAGGGGGCCACCTCTGGAAACACCATATATTTT. Amino acid sequence: CSAGQGATSGNTIYF. V usage is TRBV20-1 and J usage is TRBJ1-3; 11 bases align to TRBD1. Germline loops: CDR1 DFQATT, CDR2 SNEGSKA (reference sequence). The CDR3 spans 15 residues. Trimming removed 5 bases from V and 0 bases from J; junction bases left unmatched: 3.

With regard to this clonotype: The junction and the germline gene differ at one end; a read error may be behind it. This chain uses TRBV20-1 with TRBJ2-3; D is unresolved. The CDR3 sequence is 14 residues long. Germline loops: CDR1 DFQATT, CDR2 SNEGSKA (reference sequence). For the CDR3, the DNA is TGCAGTGCGGTCGCTAGACGTACCACAGATAGGCAGTATTTT. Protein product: CSAVARRTTDRQYF.